This record covers a single T cell receptor beta chain. The length of the CDR3 is 17 residues. J was trimmed by 6 bases and V by 8 bases; bases with no gene match: 18. CDR1 LNHDA and CDR2 SQIVND come from the germline V gene (reference sequence). The data were taken from a study of OX40 agonist ivuxolimab in advanced cancers. Some clones are missing from TCRdb's copy, which holds only in-frame ones; the method was immunoSEQ multiplex PCR. The sample contains 40,000 to 60,000 clones, about four fifths of which appear only once. The sample consisted of CD4+ or CD8+ T cells sorted from blood, taken in a trial of the OX40 agonist ivuxolimab. V is TRBV19 and J is TRBJ2-3; 9 positions match TRBD2. The TCR sequence derives from an adult with an advanced solid tumor such as melanoma, head and neck, liver or kidney cancer. The CDR3 DNA reads as TGTGCCAGTGCCGTGTCCAGCGGGGGGCTACTCCCCGATACGCAGTATTTT. Protein: CASAVSSGGLLPDTQYF.